This TCR beta chain was documented in a study of T cells in Graves' hyperthyroidism and ophthalmopathy (dated by TCRdb to between 2018 and 2020). A note on the overall study: Peripheral blood samples were taken at the time of initial diagnosis, prior to any treatment. Thyroid tissue and blood T-cell repertoires from about 6 Graves' hyperthyroidism patients were also compared in the study. Once sampling was done, hyperthyroidism patients were given methimazole at a starting dose of 30 mg daily, whereas ophthalmopathy patients were given high-dose intravenous methylprednisolone. Prospective prediction of ophthalmopathy was tested in an independent validation cohort of approximately 19 hyperthyroidism patients and 15 to 17 patients who later progressed to ophthalmopathy. TCR Vbeta CDR3 sequencing of 130 to 150 peripheral blood samples (over 40 ophthalmopathy, under 80 hyperthyroidism and roughly 17 progressor patients) is reported in the paper. A discovery cohort of about a hundred patients, 43 with Graves' ophthalmopathy and roughly 59 with stable Graves' hyperthyroidism, was used to find distinguishing TCR V-J signatures. The approximately 95 discovery patients were divided at random into training and test sets in a 7:3 ratio. The investigation overall reported the following: Most expanded thyroid clonotypes (frequency above 0.001) were also detected in blood, suggesting blood repertoires may reflect thyroid immune responses. Sample size was not statistically predetermined, and blinding of investigators to group allocation was not performed. A 13 V-J signature model separated ophthalmopathy from stable hyperthyroidism, with approximately 87% sensitivity and roughly 82% specificity in cross-validation and 80%/75% in testing. In validation, the model predicted progression to ophthalmopathy with around 71% sensitivity and about 73% specificity, a median of about 6.7 months before onset.

Amplification of TCR beta CDR3 regions was carried out from RNA transcripts. A first-round RT-PCR of the TCR CDR3 used the HTBI primer set with the Qiagen OneStep RT-PCR kit. The libraries were constructed in a second round of multiplex PCR and then size-selected and purified. Libraries were sequenced paired-end with 100 bp reads on an Illumina HiSeq2000. On the study's bioinformatics: SOAPnuke was used to process the raw data, with reads discarded if the reads contained adapters or uncalled bases, had a mean Phred below 15, or lacked an exact constant-primer or identifier match. High-quality paired reads were merged using COPE v1.2.5, and each unique nucleotide sequence was defined as a clonotype. MiTCR v1.1 was used to align the clonotypes against IMGT TRBV, TRBD and TRBJ reference segments. Analysis was restricted to V-J combinations with a frequency above 0.0001, which covered 99.2% of repertoires. A TCS score was defined as the ratio of F50 (clonal expansion) to E x V (chaos), with BLOSUM62-based TCRdist applied between CDR3 peptides within each V-J. Welch's t-statistics and random forest reduced around 550 V-J features to roughly 13, which were used in a naive Bayes classifier (R e1071). TCRdb reprocessed the public reads (quality trimming at Q25 with fastp, clone calling with MiXCR) and kept in-frame beta chains. Each record represents a unique CDR3 protein, reported with the most common genes and DNA among its rows. The V and J calls here are based on TCRdb, not the publication. Within this sample are around 360,000 distinct CDR3 sequences, with roughly 15% of them counted one time only. Jointly, the top ten make up roughly 19% of the sample.

Moderately to severely active disease, a Clinical Activity Score of at least 3, a NOSPECS grade of at least 4, and a duration under 3 months were present in ophthalmopathy patients. The study excluded patients with uncontrolled infections, other autoimmune diseases, pregnancy or lactation. Diagnoses relied on clinical symptoms, serum thyroxine and TRAb, thyroid ultrasound and orbital computed tomography. Ficoll-Paque density gradient centrifugation was used to isolate PBMCs from about 10 ml of fresh peripheral blood. Total RNA was extracted using Trizol reagent, and RNA quality was assessed on an Agilent 2100 Bioanalyzer. CDR1 and CDR2, per the germline V gene (reference sequence), are DFQATT and SNEGSKA. Spanning cysteine to phenylalanine, the CDR3 consists of 15 amino acids. The DNA shown is the 45-base CDR3, in frame from base 1. Trimming leaves V shorter by 5 bases and J shorter by 8 bases, with the junction holding 14 bases beyond the gene matches.

At least ten counts were recorded for this clonotype. This clone's antigen is unknown. Per-nucleotide qualities are absent, and no much larger clonotype sits a single base away. This TCR was recovered from a woman between 55 and 75 years old with Graves' ophthalmopathy. Sequencing was performed on blood. The chain is encoded by TRBV20-1 joined to TRBJ2-3; 9 nucleotides in the junction match TRBD2. The CDR3 region: CSARLSSGMTLTQYF. The DNA is TGCAGTGCTCGGTTATCTAGCGGGATGACCCTTACGCAGTATTTT.